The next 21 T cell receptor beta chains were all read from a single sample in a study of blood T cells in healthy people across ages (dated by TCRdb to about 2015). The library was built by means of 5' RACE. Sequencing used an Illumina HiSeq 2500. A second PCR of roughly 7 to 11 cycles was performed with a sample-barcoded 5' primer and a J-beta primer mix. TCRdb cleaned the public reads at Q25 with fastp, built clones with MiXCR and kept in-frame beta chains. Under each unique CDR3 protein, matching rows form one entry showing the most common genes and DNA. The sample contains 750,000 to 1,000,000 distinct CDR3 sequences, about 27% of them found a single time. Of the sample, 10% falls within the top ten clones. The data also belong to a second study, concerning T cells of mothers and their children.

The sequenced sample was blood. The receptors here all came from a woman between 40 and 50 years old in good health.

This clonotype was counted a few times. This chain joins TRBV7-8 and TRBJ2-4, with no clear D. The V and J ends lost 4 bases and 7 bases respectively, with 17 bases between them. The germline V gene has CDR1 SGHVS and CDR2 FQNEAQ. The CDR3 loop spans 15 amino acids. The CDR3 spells CASSSRRSRANIQYF. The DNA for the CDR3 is TGTGCCAGCAGCTCCCGCCGAAGTCGGGCCAACATTCAGTACTTC.

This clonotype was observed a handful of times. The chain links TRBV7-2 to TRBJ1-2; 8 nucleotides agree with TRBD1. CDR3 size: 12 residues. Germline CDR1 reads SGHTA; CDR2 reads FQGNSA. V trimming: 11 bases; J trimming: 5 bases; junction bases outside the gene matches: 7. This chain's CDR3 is CAEGTGAYGYTF. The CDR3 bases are TGTGCCGAAGGGACAGGCGCTTATGGCTACACCTTC.

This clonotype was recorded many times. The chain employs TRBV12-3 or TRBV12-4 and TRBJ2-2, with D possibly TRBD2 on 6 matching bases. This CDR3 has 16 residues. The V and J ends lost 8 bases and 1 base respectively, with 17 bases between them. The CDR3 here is CASYIFRGGNTGELFF. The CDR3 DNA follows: TGTGCCAGCTACATCTTTCGGGGAGGGAACACCGGGGAGCTGTTTTTT.

The CDR3 coding sequence is TGTGCCAGTAGCCAGATCAAGGGAAGCTATGAGCAGTTCTTC. Protein: CASSQIKGSYEQFF. The chain couples TRBV19 to TRBJ2-1; no clear D. V dropped 6 bases and J dropped 8 bases, with 17 bases sitting between them. This CDR3 contains 14 residues. Germline V gene sequence: CDR1 LNHDA, CDR2 SQIVND (reference sequence).

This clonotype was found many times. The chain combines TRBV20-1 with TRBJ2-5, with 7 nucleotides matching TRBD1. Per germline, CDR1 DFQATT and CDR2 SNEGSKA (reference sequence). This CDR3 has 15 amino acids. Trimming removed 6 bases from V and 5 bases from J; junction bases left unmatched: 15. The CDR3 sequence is CSAHSTKGAGETQYF. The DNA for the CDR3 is TGCAGTGCGCATTCGACGAAGGGGGCCGGGGAGACCCAGTACTTC.

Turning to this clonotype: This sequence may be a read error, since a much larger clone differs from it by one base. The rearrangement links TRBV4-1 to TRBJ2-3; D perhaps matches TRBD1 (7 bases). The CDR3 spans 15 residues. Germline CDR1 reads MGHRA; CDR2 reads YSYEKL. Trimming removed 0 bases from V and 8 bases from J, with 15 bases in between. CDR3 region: CASSQEGQGGATQYF. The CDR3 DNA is TGCGCCAGCAGCCAAGAAGGTCAGGGGGGAGCTACGCAGTATTTT.

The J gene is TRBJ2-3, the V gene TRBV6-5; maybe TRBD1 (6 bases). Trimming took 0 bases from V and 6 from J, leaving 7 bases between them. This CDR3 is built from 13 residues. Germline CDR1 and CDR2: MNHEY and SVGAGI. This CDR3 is CASSYSQGDTQYF. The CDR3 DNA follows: TGTGCCAGCAGTTACTCACAGGGTGATACGCAGTATTTT.

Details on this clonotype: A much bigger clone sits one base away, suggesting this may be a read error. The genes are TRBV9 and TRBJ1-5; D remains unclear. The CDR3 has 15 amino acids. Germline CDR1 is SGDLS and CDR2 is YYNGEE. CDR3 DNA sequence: TGTGCCAACAGCGTAGGGCGGGCCCCGGAGCAGCCCCAGCATTTT. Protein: CANSVGRAPEQPQHF.

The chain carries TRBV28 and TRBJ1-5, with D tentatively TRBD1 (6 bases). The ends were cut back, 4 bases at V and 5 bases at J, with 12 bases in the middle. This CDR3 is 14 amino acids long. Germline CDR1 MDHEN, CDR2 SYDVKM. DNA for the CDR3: TGTGCCAGCAGTTGTCCAGGGGAACATCAGCCCCAGCATTTT. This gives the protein CASSCPGEHQPQHF.

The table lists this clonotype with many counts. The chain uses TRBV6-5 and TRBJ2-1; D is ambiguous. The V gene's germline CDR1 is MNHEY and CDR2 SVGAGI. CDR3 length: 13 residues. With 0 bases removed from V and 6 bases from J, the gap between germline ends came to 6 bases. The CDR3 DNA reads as TGTGCCAGCAGTTACTCAAAGGTCAATGAGCAGTTCTTC. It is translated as CASSYSKVNEQFF.

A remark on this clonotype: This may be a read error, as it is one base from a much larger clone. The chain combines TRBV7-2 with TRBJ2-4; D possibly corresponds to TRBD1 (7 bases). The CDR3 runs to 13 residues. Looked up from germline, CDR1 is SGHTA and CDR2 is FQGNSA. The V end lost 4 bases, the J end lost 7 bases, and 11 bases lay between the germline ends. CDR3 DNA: TGTGCCAGCAGCTCCCCAGGGGGGAACATTCAGTACTTC. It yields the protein CASSSPGGNIQYF.

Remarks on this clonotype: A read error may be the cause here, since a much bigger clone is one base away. CDR3 sequence reads: CANSSSGGANEQFF. The CDR3 DNA follows: TGCGCCAACAGCTCAAGCGGGGGGGCTAATGAGCAGTTCTTC. The chain couples TRBV5-1 to TRBJ2-1; TRBD2 aligns across 10 bases. The germline V gene encodes CDR1 SGHRS and CDR2 YFSETQ. This CDR3 has 14 residues.

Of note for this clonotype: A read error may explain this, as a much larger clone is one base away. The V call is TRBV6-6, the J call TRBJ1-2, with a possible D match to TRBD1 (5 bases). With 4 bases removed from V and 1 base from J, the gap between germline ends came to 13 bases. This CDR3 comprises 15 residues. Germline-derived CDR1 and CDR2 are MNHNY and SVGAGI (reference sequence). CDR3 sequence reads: CASSCPDGGNYGYTF. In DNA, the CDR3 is TGTGCCAGCAGTTGCCCGGATGGGGGTAACTATGGCTACACCTTC.

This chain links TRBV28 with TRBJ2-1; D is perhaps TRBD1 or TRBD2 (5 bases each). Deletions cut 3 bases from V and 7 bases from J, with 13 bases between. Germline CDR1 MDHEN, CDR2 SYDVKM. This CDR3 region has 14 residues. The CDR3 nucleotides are TGTGCCAGCAGTTTCCTCCAGGGACGGAATGAGCAGTTCTTC. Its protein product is CASSFLQGRNEQFF.

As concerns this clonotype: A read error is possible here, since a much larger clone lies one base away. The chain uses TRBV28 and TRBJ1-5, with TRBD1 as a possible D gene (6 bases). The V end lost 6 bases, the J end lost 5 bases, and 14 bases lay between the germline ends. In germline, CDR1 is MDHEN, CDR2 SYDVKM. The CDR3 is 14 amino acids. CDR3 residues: CASRLLGGDQPQHF. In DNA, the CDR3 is TGTGCCAGCAGGCTCTTGGGGGGCGATCAGCCCCAGCATTTT.

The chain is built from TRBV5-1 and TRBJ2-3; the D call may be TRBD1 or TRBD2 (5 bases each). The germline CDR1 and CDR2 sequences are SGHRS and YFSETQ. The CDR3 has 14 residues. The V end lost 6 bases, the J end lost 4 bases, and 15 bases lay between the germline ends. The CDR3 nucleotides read TGCGCCAGCACCGTAAGCAGGGACGCAGATACGCAGTATTTT. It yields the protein CASTVSRDADTQYF.

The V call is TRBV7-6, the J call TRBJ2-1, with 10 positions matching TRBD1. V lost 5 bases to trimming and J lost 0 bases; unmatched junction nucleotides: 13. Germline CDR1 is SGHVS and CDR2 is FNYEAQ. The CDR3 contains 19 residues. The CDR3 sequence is CASSPGPGQGTHSYNEQFF. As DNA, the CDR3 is TGTGCCAGCAGCCCCGGACCGGGACAGGGGACCCACTCCTACAATGAGCAGTTCTTC.

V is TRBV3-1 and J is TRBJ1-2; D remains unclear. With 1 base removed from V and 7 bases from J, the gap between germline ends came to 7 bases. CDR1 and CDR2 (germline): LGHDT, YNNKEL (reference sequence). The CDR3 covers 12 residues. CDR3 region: CASSQVSCGYTF. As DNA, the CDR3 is TGTGCCAGCAGCCAAGTTAGCTGTGGCTACACCTTC.

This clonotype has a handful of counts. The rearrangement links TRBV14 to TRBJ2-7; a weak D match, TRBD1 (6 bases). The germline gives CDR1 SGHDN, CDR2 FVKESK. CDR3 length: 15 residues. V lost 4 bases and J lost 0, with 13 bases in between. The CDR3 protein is CASSPRDTGSYEQYF. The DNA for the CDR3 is TGTGCCAGCAGCCCACGGGACACTGGCTCCTACGAGCAGTACTTC.

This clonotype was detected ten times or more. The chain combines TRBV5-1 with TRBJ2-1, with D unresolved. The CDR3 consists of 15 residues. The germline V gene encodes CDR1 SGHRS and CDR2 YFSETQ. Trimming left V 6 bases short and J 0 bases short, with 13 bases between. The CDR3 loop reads CASNPVLDSYNEQFF. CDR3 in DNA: TGCGCCAGCAATCCCGTCCTAGACTCCTACAATGAGCAGTTCTTC.

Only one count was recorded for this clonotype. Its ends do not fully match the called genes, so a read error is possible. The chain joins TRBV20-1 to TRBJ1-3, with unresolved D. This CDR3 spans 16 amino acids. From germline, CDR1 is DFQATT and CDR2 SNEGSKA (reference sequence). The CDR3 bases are TGCAGTGCTAGAGGACGGTCGATAAGCTCTGGAAACACCATATGTTTT. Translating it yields CSARGRSISSGNTICF.